The clone carrying this TCR beta chain was seen only a few times. The source of the sample is a study of blood T cell repertoires in COVID-19. Original methodology: Reference gene primer amplification in the assay estimated nucleated cell counts. The method was immunoSEQ multiplex PCR; TCRdb's version includes in-frame clones alone and lacks a portion of them. For V, J and clone size, that table is used; D and trimming come from the DNA. The repertoire has 94,000 or so clones, around 84% of them found once; the top ten carry 25%. Trimming took off 6 bases at V and 4 bases at J, with 8 bases between the two ends. Germline-derived CDR1 and CDR2 are SGHTA and FQGNSA. The CDR3 loop spans 12 amino acids.

Sequencing was carried out using peripheral blood. The V call is TRBV7-2, the J call TRBJ2-3; D gene ambiguous. This TCR was sampled from a man in his 60s with acute or convalescent COVID-19. The CDR3: CASRQSADTQYF. The CDR3 coding sequence is TGTGCCAGCAGACAAAGTGCAGATACGCAGTATTTT.